This entry is about one T cell receptor beta chain. This receptor's antigen is unknown. Qualities for individual bases were not recorded, and no much larger clone is one base off. Each collaborating institution followed its own protocols to collect whole blood in K2EDTA tubes. For TCRbeta analysis, collaborators shipped samples in one of three forms: frozen whole blood, isolated PBMCs, or DNA extracted from either of those sample types. The source of the sample is a study of blood T cell repertoires in COVID-19 (dated by TCRdb to 2018 to 2020). Regarding the research as a whole: The collaborator samples originated in the United States, Italy and Spain and spanned the acute and convalescent phases of COVID-19. The prospective study material was composed of cDNA or gDNA derived from T cells, B-cell-depleted T cells, or PBMCs. Sample metadata almost always included a de-identified subject ID, COVID-19 status, age in years and sex. Samples were obtained from the ongoing ImmuneRACE study (first 160 participants) and from 1,254 subjects provided by 6 global collaborators. Where available, HLA class I and class II types were obtained from metadata supplied by the sample provider rather than from assay-based typing. The repertoires were released in a freely available public database intended as a resource for research on the immune response to SARS-CoV-2. Deeply sampled blood TCRbeta repertoires from subjects exposed to, actively infected with, or recovered from COVID-19 were included in the dataset. The paper's findings and limits, for the study overall: Clinical and demographic metadata were provided uncurated, with the amount varying by source and participant.

The germline V gene sets CDR1 to MNHNS and CDR2 to SASEGT. The CDR3 runs 14 amino acids, cysteine and phenylalanine included. Only CDR3 DNA is held: 42 bases, read in frame from base 1. The trim is 2 bases for V and 7 bases for J, with a gap of 12 bases between the germline ends. TCRbeta CDR3 regions were amplified from genomic DNA using the immunoSEQ Assay, a bias-controlled multiplex PCR. Under the source paper's analysis protocol: Nucleated cell counts per sample were estimated from amplification of reference gene primers within the assay. Sequence reads were collapsed and filtered to measure the absolute abundance of every unique TCRbeta CDR3 rearrangement. For each sample, productive Simpson clonality was calculated by taking the square root of Simpson's diversity index across productive rearrangements. Drawn from immuneACCESS, this table holds only the in-frame rearrangements with V and J called that TCRdb kept. Clones are partly lost; checked studies trace under half to an unresolved V gene and leave the rest unexplained. That table is the source of V, J and clone size, and D and trimming were worked out from the DNA. This sample comprises about 62,000 clones, roughly 90% of them detected only once. The top ten clonotypes cover 1.3% of the sample.

The rearranged segments are TRBV6-1 and TRBJ1-5, with the D gene not confidently named. Sequenced material: peripheral blood. This receptor was identified in a woman of 80 years or more with acute or convalescent COVID-19. The sequenced DNA: TGTGCCAGCAGTGAATCTCCCTACTGGCAGCCCCAGCATTTT. Translated, it gives CASSESPYWQPQHF.